This T cell receptor (beta chain) emerged from a study of blood T cell repertoires in COVID-19. Looking at the study overall: The United States, Italy and Spain provided the acute and convalescent COVID-19 samples.

Authors' analysis steps: Cell counts per sample came from amplifying reference gene primers. Data came from immunoSEQ multiplex PCR; TCRdb stores just in-frame clones and leaves some out. That table supplies the V and J calls and clone size; D and trimming were determined from the DNA. The table has a few hundred thousand clones, about 85% seen once. The sample was peripheral blood. The clonotype comes from a man aged 50-60 years who had recovered from COVID-19.

As DNA, the CDR3 is TGTGCCAGCAGCTTACAGAAATCCTACGAGCAGTACTTC. Translating gives CASSLQKSYEQYF. The rearrangement links TRBV11-2 to TRBJ2-7, with D hard to call. Germline V lookup: CDR1 SGHAT, CDR2 FQNNGV. The ends were cut back, 2 bases at V and 1 base at J, with 6 bases in the middle. The CDR3 is 13 residues long. Looking up the rest from reference TRBV11-2 and TRBJ2-7 gives the full variable domain: EAGVAQSPRYKIIEKRQSVAFWCNPISGHATLYWYQQILGQGPKLLIQFQNNGVVDDSQLPKDRFSAERLKGVDSTLKIQPAKLEDSAVYLCASSLQKSYEQYFGPGTRLTVT.